The TCR beta chain under discussion was sequenced for a study of cytomegalovirus exposure and HLA in healthy donors. Using immunoSEQ multiplex PCR, the repertoire was profiled, and TCRdb retains in-frame clones only, with some absent. The profile shows around 190,000 clones, 85% of them singletons. Study-wide findings and caveats: Whilst most TCR sequences proved rare, a subset of public TCRs occurred across many donors. Later, an analysis found that TCR clusters from the first cohort tended to co-occur in the roughly 110 validation repertoires. Under in vitro conditions, three CMV-associated chains were confirmed as specific for CMV antigens.

Germline-derived CDR1 and CDR2 are MDHEN and SYDVKM. The CDR3 loop spans 19 amino acids. The trim removed 3 bases at V and 4 bases at J, leaving 16 bases unmatched. As regards this clone: Its target is unknown.

The chain uses TRBV28 and TRBJ2-5; 11 nucleotides match TRBD2. The sequencing sample was made of PBMCs. This sequence was found in a man aged 18 to 29 in good health and CMV-seropositive. The CDR3 nucleotides are TGTGCCAGCAGTTTGGGAGCCCTTAGCGGGGGGGAGGGGCGAGAGACCCAGTACTTC. This translates into CASSLGALSGGEGRETQYF. The whole variable domain, remainder taken from reference TRBV28 and TRBJ2-5, is DVKVTQSSRYLVKRTGEKVFLECVQDMDHENMFWYRQDPGLGLRLIYFSYDVKMKEKGDIPEGYSVSREKKERFSLILESASTNQTSMYLCASSLGALSGGEGRETQYFGPGTRLLVL.